This TCR beta chain is drawn from a study of blood T cell repertoires in COVID-19 (dated by TCRdb to about 2020). Concerning the study at large: Samples covering the acute and convalescent phases of COVID-19 were provided by collaborators in the United States, Italy and Spain. The material from the prospective study consisted of cDNA or gDNA derived from T cells, B-cell-depleted T cells, or PBMCs. Deeply sampled blood TCRbeta repertoires from subjects exposed to, actively infected with, or recovered from COVID-19 were included in the dataset. A freely available public database, intended as a resource for researchers studying the immune response to SARS-CoV-2, is where the repertoires were released. Samples came from the ongoing ImmuneRACE study (first 160 participants) plus 1,254 subjects from 6 global collaborators. Sample metadata almost always included a de-identified subject ID, COVID-19 status, age in years and sex. Where available, HLA class I and class II types were obtained from metadata supplied by the sample provider rather than from assay-based typing. The paper's findings and limits, for the study overall: Clinical and demographic metadata were provided uncurated, with the amount varying by source and participant.

The CDR3, cysteine through phenylalanine, is 17 amino acids long. Left in the record is the CDR3 DNA by itself, 51 bases read in frame from the first base. Looking up the germline V gene yields CDR1 LGHNT and CDR2 FRNRAP. Trimming takes 2 bases off V and 2 bases off J; junction bases not matched to a gene: 5. This clone was found once. This clone's antigen is unknown. No base-level quality is on record; no much larger clone is a single base apart. Participants in the prospective study were aged roughly 18 to 100 years, lived in 20 to 30 United States geographic areas, and enrolled through a virtual design. Cohort assignment in the prospective study relied on participant-reported clinical history from a screening survey and a study questionnaire. Recovered participants in ImmuneRACE Cohort 3 were defined by two consecutive negative NP/OP PCR tests, clearance by a healthcare professional, or resolution of symptoms. Mobile phlebotomists in the prospective study collected whole blood, serum and a nasopharyngeal or oropharyngeal swab from every participant. Prospective study participants could optionally give additional blood draws and questionnaires over an approximately 2-month period. Before DNA extraction, prospective study blood samples were shipped either frozen or at room temperature.

TCRbeta CDR3 regions were amplified from genomic DNA using the immunoSEQ Assay, a bias-controlled multiplex PCR. The paper's processing steps were these. The number of nucleated cells in each sample was estimated by amplification of reference gene primers within the assay. To quantify the absolute abundance of each unique TCRbeta CDR3 rearrangement, sequence reads were collapsed and filtered. For each sample, productive Simpson clonality was calculated as the square root of Simpson's diversity index across productive rearrangements. The clones in this table, taken by TCRdb from immuneACCESS, are in-frame only. Not every clone is retained; where verified, under half of the shortfall comes from an unresolved V gene, and the cause of the rest is unknown. Clone size and the V and J calls come from that table; the DNA yielded D and trimming. The sample contains a few hundred thousand clones, around 84% of them found a single time. The ten largest clones add up to 1.5% to 2% of the sample.

The sequence is built from TRBV12-5 and TRBJ2-7; 14 central nucleotides agree with TRBD2. The TCR originated in a woman in her forties or fifties who had recovered from COVID-19. Sequenced input: PBMCs or T cells enriched from blood (not recorded which). The bases read TGTGCTAGTGGTTTGCCTCCGGGACTAGCGGGAGCCTACGAGCAGTACTTC. It translates to CASGLPPGLAGAYEQYF. The full variable domain, with segments outside the CDR3 supplied by the reference TRBV12-5 and TRBJ2-7 proteins, appears as DARVTQTPRHKVTEMGQEVTMRCQPILGHNTVFWYRQTMMQGLELLAYFRNRAPLDDSGMPKDRFSAEMPDATLATLKIQPSEPRDSAVYFCASGLPPGLAGAYEQYFGPGTRLTVT.